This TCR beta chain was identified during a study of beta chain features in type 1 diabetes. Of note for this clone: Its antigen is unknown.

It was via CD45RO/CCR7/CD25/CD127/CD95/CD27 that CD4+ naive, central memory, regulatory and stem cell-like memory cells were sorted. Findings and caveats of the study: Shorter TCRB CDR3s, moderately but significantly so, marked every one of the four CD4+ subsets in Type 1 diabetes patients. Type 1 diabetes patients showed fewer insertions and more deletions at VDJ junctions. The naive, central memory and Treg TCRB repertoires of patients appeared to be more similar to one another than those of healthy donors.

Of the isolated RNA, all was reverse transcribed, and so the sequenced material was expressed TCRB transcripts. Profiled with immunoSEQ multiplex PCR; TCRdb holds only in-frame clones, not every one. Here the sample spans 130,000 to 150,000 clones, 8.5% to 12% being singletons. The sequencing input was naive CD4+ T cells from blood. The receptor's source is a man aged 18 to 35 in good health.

CDR3 DNA sequence: TGTGCCAGCCGGGGACTAGCGGGGCAAGAGACCCAGTACTTC. As protein: CASRGLAGQETQYF. V gene TRBV6-5 combines with J gene TRBJ2-5, with 13 bases identical to TRBD2. V was pared by 8 bases and J by 2 bases, with 2 bases of the junction left unmatched. The germline V gene has CDR1 MNHEY and CDR2 SVGAGI. This CDR3 is built from 14 residues.